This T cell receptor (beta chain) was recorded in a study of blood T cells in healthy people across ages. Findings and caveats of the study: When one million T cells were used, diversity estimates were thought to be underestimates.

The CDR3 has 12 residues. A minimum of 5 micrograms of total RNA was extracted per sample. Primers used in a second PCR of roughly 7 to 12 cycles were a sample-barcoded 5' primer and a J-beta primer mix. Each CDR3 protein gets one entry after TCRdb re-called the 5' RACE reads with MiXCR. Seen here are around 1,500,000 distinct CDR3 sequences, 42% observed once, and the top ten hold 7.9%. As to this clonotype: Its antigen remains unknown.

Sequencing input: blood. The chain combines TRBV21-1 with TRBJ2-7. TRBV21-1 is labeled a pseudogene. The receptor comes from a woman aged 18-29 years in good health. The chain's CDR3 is CASSKTTYEQYF. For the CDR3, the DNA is TGTGCCAGCAGCAAAACCACCTACGAGCAGTACTTC.